This T cell receptor beta chain was found in a study of T cell repertoires in cytomegalovirus infection. Regarding the study as a whole: Dominating the ex vivo response were TCR beta clonotypes that were CMV-specific and HLA-C-restricted.

The CDR3 runs 15 residues. The ends lost 4 bases at V and 7 bases at J; junction bases unmatched: 11. The germline CDR1 and CDR2 sequences are SEHNR and FQNEAQ (reference sequence). Only a few counts were recorded for this clonotype. What it recognizes is unknown. TCRdb used MiXCR to reprocess the reads, holding one entry per CDR3 protein. The sample has nearly 700,000 distinct CDR3 sequences, approximately 33% seen once; the top ten hold 18%. The input for sequencing was cultured PBMCs, taken from culture after CMV antigen stimulation. This chain uses TRBV7-9 with TRBJ2-7; 9 positions match TRBD1. This clonotype originated in a human donor in good health (CMV status not recorded). Some clones in this sample may be carry-over from other donors' samples. CDR3 amino acids: CASSSSRDRVGEQYF. The CDR3 DNA is TGTGCCAGCAGCTCCTCCCGGGACAGGGTTGGGGAGCAGTACTTC.